The 3 T cell receptor beta chains reported below all come from one sample, sequenced in a study of shared clonotypes between healthy human individuals (dated by TCRdb to about 2020). The method was the immunoSEQ multiplex PCR assay. TCRdb carries this immuneACCESS record with in-frame sequences only. Its versions omit some clonotypes, under half of them owing to an unresolved V gene in the studies checked, with the rest unexplained. Counted in this sample were more than 1,200,000 clones; about 98.5% of them appeared once. 0.36% of the sample comes from the top ten. The source material was naive CD4+ T cells sorted from blood. The label giving this sample's cell subset or site can be read as: CD45RA+ positively selected. The origin of the receptors is a man between 25 and 39 years old in good health.

The rearrangement joins TRBV10-3 to TRBJ2-5; D may be TRBD2 (6 bases). Trimming took 4 bases from V and 0 from J, leaving 15 bases between them. This CDR3 has 16 residues. Germline V gene lookup returns CDR1 ENHRY and CDR2 SYGVKD. CDR3: CAISGGVAANQETQYF. Here the CDR3 DNA reads TGTGCCATCAGTGGGGGAGTAGCGGCCAACCAAGAGACCCAGTACTTC.

The chain couples TRBV11-2 to TRBJ2-1, with 11 nucleotides matching TRBD2. The germline CDR1 and CDR2 sequences are SGHAT and FQNNGV. The V gene end was trimmed by 5 bases and the J gene end by 7 bases; junction bases not matched to a gene: 19. The CDR3 covers 19 residues. CDR3 sequence (DNA): TGTGCCAGCAGCACCCGTAGACTAGCGGGACCACTGGGATGGAATGAGCAGTTCTTC. Protein product: CASSTRRLAGPLGWNEQFF. Together with reference TRBV11-2 and TRBJ2-1, the CDR3 gives the full variable domain: EAGVAQSPRYKIIEKRQSVAFWCNPISGHATLYWYQQILGQGPKLLIQFQNNGVVDDSQLPKDRFSAERLKGVDSTLKIQPAKLEDSAVYLCASSTRRLAGPLGWNEQFFGPGTRLTVL.

The gene calls are TRBV7-8 and TRBJ2-7; TRBD2 matches at 8 bases. This CDR3 region has 15 residues. In germline, CDR1 is SGHVS, CDR2 FQNEAQ. J gave up 0 bases and V 5 bases, and 6 bases lay outside the gene matches. CDR3 residues: CASSTGGQSSYEQYF. The CDR3 coding sequence is TGTGCCAGCAGCACGGGGGGGCAGAGCTCCTACGAGCAGTACTTC.